These T cell receptor beta chains were read from a single sample in a study of OX40 agonist ivuxolimab in advanced cancers. Only in-frame clones appear in the TCRdb table, and some are missing; sequencing was by immunoSEQ multiplex PCR. In the table there are 50,000 or so clones, 75% to 90% of which are singletons. The sample was CD4+ or CD8+ T cells sorted from blood, taken in a trial of the OX40 agonist ivuxolimab. These receptor sequences come from an adult with an advanced solid tumor such as melanoma, head and neck, liver or kidney cancer. The CDR3 runs from the conserved cysteine through the conserved F or W. A D gene is named only where the DNA matches it firmly. Clone sizes are given selectively: once, few, many, or a class where the clone is expanded.

V gene,J gene,D gene,clone size,CDR3 protein,CDR3 DNA
TRBV5-5,TRBJ1-3,.,.,CASSLLLRESGNTIYF,TGTGCCAGCAGCTTGCTACTCCGGGAGTCTGGAAACACCATATATTTT
TRBV18,TRBJ1-2,.,.,CASSPGRGSAGYTF,TGTGCCAGCTCACCGGGTCGGGGCAGCGCCGGCTACACCTTC
TRBV5-6,TRBJ1-1,.,once,CASSPQQSNTEAFF,TGTGCCAGCAGCCCCCAACAGTCGAACACTGAAGCTTTCTTT
TRBV2,TRBJ2-5,TRBD2,.,CASSEPQRGAVETQYF,TGTGCCAGCAGTGAACCCCAGCGGGGGGCGGTGGAGACCCAGTACTTC
TRBV7-9,TRBJ2-1,.,.,CASSLVAKNNEQFF,TGTGCCAGCAGCTTAGTTGCTAAAAACAATGAGCAGTTCTTC
TRBV29-1,TRBJ2-1,.,once,CSVEVGSKQFF,TGCAGCGTTGAAGTAGGGAGCAAGCAGTTCTTC
TRBV6-4,TRBJ1-5,.,few,CASSDSDPLRTVSNQPQHF,TGTGCCAGCAGTGACTCGGACCCTCTCCGGACGGTTAGCAATCAGCCCCAGCATTTT
TRBV11-1,TRBJ2-1,TRBD1,.,CASSDTRQGWYEQFF,TGTGCCAGCAGCGATACAAGACAGGGGTGGTATGAGCAGTTCTTC
TRBV6-1,TRBJ1-5,.,.,CASSGGANQPQHF,TGTGCCAGCAGTGGGGGCGCCAATCAGCCCCAGCATTTT
TRBV28,TRBJ1-2,TRBD1,.,CASSAPGTGSYGYTF,TGTGCCAGCAGTGCCCCCGGGACAGGGAGTTATGGCTACACCTTC
TRBV19,TRBJ2-3,TRBD2,few,CASKERGGLDTQYF,TGTGCCAGTAAGGAGCGGGGGGGCTTAGATACGCAGTATTTT
TRBV9,TRBJ1-3,.,.,CASSALLSGNTIYF,TGTGCCAGCAGCGCCCTCCTCTCTGGAAACACCATATATTTT
TRBV27,TRBJ2-1,TRBD2,.,CASSLSSGLAEQFF,TGTGCCAGCAGCTTATCGTCGGGACTAGCGGAGCAGTTCTTC
TRBV5-1,TRBJ1-2,TRBD1,.,CASSLSGGARGYTF,TGCGCCAGCAGCTTATCAGGGGGCGCGCGGGGCTACACCTTC
TRBV5-1,TRBJ1-4,.,.,CASSLQTTNEKLFF,TGCGCCAGCAGCTTACAAACAACTAATGAAAAACTGTTTTTT
TRBV19,TRBJ1-2,TRBD1,.,CASSPTGAGYGYTF,TGTGCCAGTAGCCCGACAGGGGCTGGCTATGGCTACACCTTC
TRBV14,TRBJ1-2,.,.,CASSQEGRGSGSGYTF,TGTGCCAGCAGCCAAGAGGGGCGTGGTTCAGGTTCTGGCTACACCTTC
TRBV2,TRBJ1-3,.,.,CASRLRLSGNTIYF,TGTGCCAGCAGGCTCAGACTCTCTGGAAACACCATATATTTT
TRBV5-4,TRBJ2-7,.,.,CASSQETGAVYEQYF,TGCGCCAGCAGCCAAGAAACAGGAGCGGTTTACGAGCAGTACTTC
TRBV28,TRBJ2-2,.,.,CASSLDNTGELFF,TGTGCCAGCAGCCTAGACAACACCGGGGAGCTGTTTTTT
TRBV4-3,TRBJ2-3,.,.,CASSPGVSPDTQYF,TGCGCCAGCAGCCCGGGGGTTTCTCCAGATACGCAGTATTTT
TRBV5-5,TRBJ2-7,.,.,CASSSRGAEWPYEQYF,TGTGCCAGCAGCAGCCGGGGGGCAGAGTGGCCTTACGAGCAGTACTTC
TRBV27,TRBJ1-5,TRBD1,.,CASRDLGTGVNQPQHF,TGTGCCAGCAGAGACCTGGGGACAGGGGTCAATCAGCCCCAGCATTTT
TRBV5-4,TRBJ1-1,.,.,CASHREGPNTEAFF,TGTGCCAGCCACCGGGAAGGGCCGAACACTGAAGCTTTCTTT
TRBV30,TRBJ2-3,.,.,CAFDQNSTDTQYF,TGTGCCTTCGACCAAAACTCGACAGATACGCAGTATTTT
TRBV7-8,TRBJ1-4,.,.,CASSLAPGLANEKLFF,TGTGCCAGCAGCTTAGCTCCGGGTCTCGCTAATGAAAAACTGTTTTTT
TRBV19,TRBJ1-1,TRBD1,.,CASSIAATGSAEAFF,TGTGCCAGTAGTATAGCCGCGACAGGGTCCGCTGAAGCTTTCTTT
TRBV19,TRBJ1-1,.,.,CASSIDTEGTEAFF,TGTGCCAGTAGTATAGACACTGAGGGCACTGAAGCTTTCTTT
TRBV2,TRBJ1-2,.,.,CASNSREGVRGYTF,TGTGCCAGCAACTCTAGGGAGGGGGTACGCGGCTACACCTTC
TRBV28,TRBJ1-5,.,.,CASSLSFGPQHF,TGTGCCAGCAGTTTATCGTTTGGGCCCCAGCATTTT
TRBV6-5,TRBJ1-2,TRBD1,.,CASSSGGYGYTF,TGTGCCAGCAGTTCAGGGGGCTATGGCTACACCTTC